The 27 T cell receptor beta chains in this list originate from one sample, sequenced in a study of shared clonotypes between healthy human individuals. The naive CD8 subset, CD45RO-negative cells positively selected for CCR7, excluded terminally differentiated effector memory CD45RA+ cells. The repertoire was sequenced with immunoSEQ multiplex PCR; TCRdb's copy has only in-frame clones and lacks some. In the table there are 2 million or so clones, less than 95% of which are singletons. The source material was naive CD8+ T cells sorted from blood. These receptors all come from a young man in good health.

The CDR3 is CASSYGQGADGYTF. The CDR3 nucleotides are TGTGCCAGCAGTTACGGACAGGGGGCAGATGGCTACACCTTC. The rearrangement links TRBV6-5 to TRBJ1-2; 11 bases align to TRBD1. Unmatched junction bases numbered 2, after V lost 2 bases and J lost 6 bases. The CDR3 runs 14 residues. Germline V gene sequence: CDR1 MNHEY, CDR2 SVGAGI.

This chain's CDR3 is CASSYSLGPILIEQFF. In nucleotides, the CDR3 is TGTGCCAGCAGTTATTCATTGGGACCAATCCTAATTGAGCAGTTCTTC. V and J are TRBV27 and TRBJ2-1; D possibly uses TRBD1 or TRBD2 (5 bases each). The CDR3 covers 16 residues. V was clipped by 4 bases and J by 9 bases, with 22 bases between them. Germline V gives CDR1 MNHEY, CDR2 SMNVEV (reference sequence).

This chain joins TRBV6-5 and TRBJ2-3, with D maybe TRBD1 (6 bases). V gave up 2 bases and J gave up 10 bases, with 19 bases separating them. The CDR3 extends over 15 amino acids. Per the germline V gene, CDR1 is MNHEY and CDR2 is SVGAGI. The CDR3 bases are TGTGCCAGCAGTTACCTTCCGGAGGACAGTAATCCGCAGTATTTT. Protein sequence: CASSYLPEDSNPQYF.

This sequence joins TRBV6-5 and TRBJ1-2; D possibly corresponds to TRBD1 (6 bases). The germline gives CDR1 MNHEY, CDR2 SVGAGI. The CDR3 totals 14 residues. V shed 6 bases and J shed 4 bases, with 15 bases lying between them. The CDR3 DNA reads TGTGCCAGCAGAACGGGGGGGCCGGGCTATGGCTACACCTTC. This codes for CASRTGGPGYGYTF.

The chain combines TRBV4-3 with TRBJ2-7; unclear D gene. The CDR3 covers 14 residues. Trimming took 1 base from V and 1 from J, leaving 8 bases between them. From germline, CDR1 is LGHNA and CDR2 YSLEER. CDR3 loop: CASSQVTESYEQYF. In DNA form, the CDR3 reads TGCGCCAGCAGCCAAGTTACAGAATCCTACGAGCAGTACTTC.

V is TRBV9 and J is TRBJ2-3, with 9 bases lining up with TRBD2. In germline, CDR1 is SGDLS, CDR2 YYNGEE. The CDR3 covers 17 residues. J gave up 6 bases and V 0 bases, and 11 bases lay outside the gene matches. CDR3 residues: CASSVEGSGGPRDTQYF. The CDR3 DNA is TGTGCCAGCAGCGTAGAGGGTAGCGGGGGACCGCGGGATACGCAGTATTTT.

The J gene is TRBJ2-7, the V gene TRBV4-1, with TRBD2 as a possible D gene (6 bases). Trimming cost V 3 bases and J 2 bases, with 20 bases left between them. The CDR3 loop spans 17 amino acids. From germline, CDR1 is MGHRA and CDR2 YSYEKL. The CDR3, as DNA: TGCGCCAGCAGCCACCAGACCTGGGGGGAAAAGGCCTACGAGCAGTACTTC. Encoded protein: CASSHQTWGEKAYEQYF.

This clone was recorded only once. V usage is TRBV7-9 and J usage is TRBJ2-1, with D perhaps TRBD1 or TRBD2 (5 bases each). From germline, CDR1 is SEHNR and CDR2 FQNEAQ (reference sequence). Trimming removed 0 bases from V and 5 bases from J, with 11 bases in between. The CDR3 is 15 amino acids. The CDR3 here is CASSLAAGTNNEQFF. CDR3 nucleotide sequence: TGTGCCAGCAGCTTAGCAGCCGGGACGAACAATGAGCAGTTCTTC.

This clone showed up just once. The rearrangement joins TRBV4-3 to TRBJ1-1, with D maybe TRBD1 (5 bases). This CDR3 has 14 amino acids. Germline V gene sequence: CDR1 LGHNA, CDR2 YSLEER. Trimming pared 4 bases from V and 1 base from J, leaving 10 bases between. The CDR3 DNA is TGCGCCAGCAGCCGAGGGGTAGCGAACACTGAAGCTTTCTTT. This sequence encodes CASSRGVANTEAFF.

The chain uses TRBV9 and TRBJ2-7, with TRBD2 identical over 9 bases. Germline V lookup: CDR1 SGDLS, CDR2 YYNGEE. Unmatched junction bases numbered 7, after V lost 0 bases and J lost 3 bases. This CDR3 is built from 16 residues. Written as DNA, the CDR3 is TGTGCCAGCAGCGTAGCCCCGCTAGCGGGGAACTACGAGCAGTACTTC. Translation: CASSVAPLAGNYEQYF.

This chain connects TRBV7-3 to TRBJ1-4; D unresolved. The CDR3 spans 13 residues. Trimming took off 0 bases at V and 8 bases at J, with 7 bases between the two ends. Germline CDR1 and CDR2: SGHTA and FQGTGA. In DNA form, the CDR3 reads TGTGCCAGCAGCTTAACTTCGGGGGAAAAACTGTTTTTT. This gives the protein CASSLTSGEKLFF.

The chain uses TRBV4-3 and TRBJ2-5; D is undetermined. V was trimmed by 1 base and J by 2 bases, leaving 14 bases between them. The CDR3 contains 16 residues. Germline values: CDR1 LGHNA, CDR2 YSLEER. The CDR3 spells CASSQASARPQETQYF. CDR3 bases: TGCGCCAGCAGCCAAGCGTCGGCTAGGCCGCAAGAGACCCAGTACTTC.

The chain uses TRBV9 and TRBJ2-5; 11 bases are a match to TRBD2. The CDR3 consists of 17 residues. V shed 0 bases and J 3 bases; nucleotides not matched to a gene: 7. Germline V CDR1 and CDR2: SGDLS, YYNGEE. The CDR3 is CASSVGLAGGGEETQYF. The CDR3 region has the DNA TGTGCCAGCAGCGTAGGGCTAGCGGGAGGAGGGGAAGAGACCCAGTACTTC.

The CDR3 is CASSLWAGGATDEQYF. DNA for the CDR3: TGTGCCAGCAGTCTTTGGGCGGGAGGAGCGACAGACGAGCAGTACTTC. The chain combines TRBV27 with TRBJ2-7; 8 positions match TRBD2. V gave up 5 bases and J gave up 5 bases; unmatched junction bases: 14. The CDR3 is made up of 16 amino acids. CDR1 and CDR2 (germline): MNHEY, SMNVEV (reference sequence).

V is TRBV29-1 and J is TRBJ2-1, with D maybe TRBD2 (5 bases). This CDR3 contains 14 residues. Trimming took 1 base from V and 6 from J, leaving 13 bases between them. Germline loops: CDR1 SQVTM, CDR2 ANQGSEA. DNA of the CDR3: TGCAGCGTTGAAGGGGCAGTTCGGGGCAATGAGCAGTTCTTC. This translates into CSVEGAVRGNEQFF.

This clone was detected once. The V call is TRBV6-5, the J call TRBJ2-7; 9 bases fit TRBD1. The CDR3 has 13 residues. The V segment lost 4 bases and the J segment 6 bases; nucleotides outside the gene matches: 4. Germline CDR1 and CDR2: MNHEY and SVGAGI. The CDR3 reads CASSWGQGLEQYF. CDR3 nucleotide sequence: TGTGCCAGCAGTTGGGGACAGGGCCTCGAGCAGTACTTC.

The chain links TRBV5-6 to TRBJ1-2; D is unresolved. Trimming stripped 1 base from V and 0 bases from J, with 10 bases between. Germline V gives CDR1 SGHDT, CDR2 YYEEEE. The CDR3 runs to 15 residues. The chain's CDR3 is CASSLRGLPNYGYTF. The CDR3 DNA sequence: TGTGCCAGCAGCTTGCGCGGACTGCCTAACTATGGCTACACCTTC.

DNA for the CDR3: TGTGCCAGCAGTGGCTCGGGTGAGCAGTACTTC. It codes for CASSGSGEQYF. The genes are TRBV27 and TRBJ2-7, with unresolved D. The CDR3 extends over 11 amino acids. V was trimmed by 5 bases and J by 7 bases, leaving 9 bases between them. Germline assignment: CDR1 MNHEY and CDR2 SMNVEV (reference sequence).

This clone was found once. V is TRBV7-9 and J is TRBJ2-3, with D possibly TRBD2 on 5 matching bases. There are 17 residues in the CDR3. The V gene's germline CDR1 is SEHNR and CDR2 FQNEAQ (reference sequence). The V end was cut by 1 base, the J end by 2 bases, with 16 bases between. The CDR3 DNA reads as TGTGCCAGCAGCTTAGACGGAGCGGAGGATCACACAGATACGCAGTATTTT. Amino acids: CASSLDGAEDHTDTQYF.

The chain combines TRBV5-1 with TRBJ2-7; 8 bases are a match to TRBD1. CDR3 length equals 15 residues. CDR1 and CDR2 from the germline V gene are SGHRS and YFSETQ. Trimming at V came to 4 bases and at J to 5 bases, leaving 11 bases not matched to a gene. CDR3 coding DNA: TGCGCCAGCAGCCCGAACAGGGGGGCGACGGACGAGCAGTACTTC. Amino acids: CASSPNRGATDEQYF.

The rearrangement joins TRBV10-3 to TRBJ2-2; D gene unclear. The germline CDR1 and CDR2 sequences are ENHRY and SYGVKD. The CDR3 runs to 14 residues. Trimming took 2 bases from V and 4 from J, leaving 8 bases between them. Written as DNA, the CDR3 is TGTGCCATCAGTGAGAGGGTTGGCACCGGGGAGCTGTTTTTT. It is translated as CAISERVGTGELFF.

This clone was picked up a small number of times. CDR3 protein: CASSYDRAHGYTF. DNA for the CDR3: TGTGCCAGCAGCTACGACAGGGCCCATGGCTACACCTTC. The gene calls are TRBV13 and TRBJ1-2, with TRBD1 matching 7 bases. This CDR3 has 13 residues. Germline lookup yields CDR1 PRHDT and CDR2 FYEKMQ (reference sequence). The J segment lost 6 bases and the V segment lost 4 bases, leaving 5 bases of the junction unmatched.

This clone was seen once. This chain connects TRBV28 to TRBJ2-2; the match to TRBD1 covers 7 bases. From germline, CDR1 is MDHEN and CDR2 SYDVKM. J lost 1 base, V lost 6 bases, and 8 bases had no gene match. CDR3 length: 16 amino acids. The CDR3 here is CASRPGGPLNTGELFF. As DNA, the CDR3 is TGTGCCAGCAGACCAGGGGGACCCTTGAACACCGGGGAGCTGTTTTTT.

The rearrangement joins TRBV9 to TRBJ1-2; unclear D gene. The CDR3 loop spans 15 amino acids. Germline V gene data show CDR1 as SGDLS and CDR2 as YYNGEE. Deletions cut 3 bases from V and 1 base from J, with 13 bases between. The CDR3 nucleotides are TGTGCCAGCAGCGACCCGGCAGAGGGTAACTATGGCTACACCTTC. It yields the protein CASSDPAEGNYGYTF.

As for this clone: Other DNA sequences within the sample encode an identical CDR3. The V and J genes are TRBV4-1 and TRBJ2-3; TRBD1 matches 7 bases. This CDR3 has 12 residues. Per the germline V gene, CDR1 is MGHRA and CDR2 is YSYEKL. V lost 4 bases, J lost 6 bases, and 1 base stayed unmatched. The chain's CDR3 is CASSPQGDTQYF. The CDR3 DNA reads as TGCGCCAGCAGCCCACAGGGGGATACGCAGTATTTT.

The chain carries TRBV11-2 and TRBJ1-6; TRBD1 matches 8 bases. Germline CDR1 and CDR2: SGHAT and FQNNGV. The CDR3 runs 15 residues. The V and J ends lost 4 bases and 8 bases, in that order; junction bases with no gene match: 7. The CDR3 DNA is TGTGCCAGCAGCTCCCTTACAGGGGGTTATTCACCCCTCCACTTT. It specifies CASSSLTGGYSPLHF.

The chain carries TRBV4-3 and TRBJ2-3; tentative D call: TRBD2 (6 bases). The CDR3 is made up of 16 amino acids. The germline V gene has CDR1 LGHNA and CDR2 YSLEER. Deletions cut 0 bases from V and 5 bases from J, with 15 bases between. CDR3 sequence (DNA): TGCGCCAGCAGCCAAGAGCTAGCGAGGTGGGAAGATACGCAGTATTTT. Protein: CASSQELARWEDTQYF.